This TCR beta chain was identified during a study of blood T cell repertoires in COVID-19. In the study overall: In each case, the material was cDNA or gDNA derived from T cells, B-cell-depleted T cells, or PBMCs.

Source study methods: Researchers report that nucleated cell counts were estimated from reference gene primer amplification. Profiling relied on immunoSEQ multiplex PCR, and the TCRdb table lists in-frame clones only, not all of them. The D gene and trimming were derived from the DNA, and the V and J assignments and clone size from that table. The table has some 370,000 clones, 70% to 90% seen once. Specimen: peripheral blood. This receptor was obtained from a man aged 35 to 55 with acute or convalescent COVID-19.

CDR3 DNA: TGTGCCAGTAGTAAAGGGACAGGGCTGTACAATGAGCAGTTCTTC. Its protein product is CASSKGTGLYNEQFF. The rearrangement links TRBV19 to TRBJ2-1; 9 bases agree with TRBD1. CDR3 length: 15 residues. Per the germline V gene, CDR1 is LNHDA and CDR2 is SQIVND (reference sequence). With V trimmed by 4 bases and J by 4 bases, 5 bases remained unmatched.